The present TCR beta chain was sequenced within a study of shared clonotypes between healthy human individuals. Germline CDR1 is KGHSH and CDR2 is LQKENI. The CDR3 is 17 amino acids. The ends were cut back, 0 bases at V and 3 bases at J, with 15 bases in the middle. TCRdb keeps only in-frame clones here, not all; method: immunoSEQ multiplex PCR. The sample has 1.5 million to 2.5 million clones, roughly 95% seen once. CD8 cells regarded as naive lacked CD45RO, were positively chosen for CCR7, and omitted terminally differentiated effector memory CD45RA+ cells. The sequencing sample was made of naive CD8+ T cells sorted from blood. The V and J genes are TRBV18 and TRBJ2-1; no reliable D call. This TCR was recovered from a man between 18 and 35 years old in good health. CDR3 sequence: CASSPPKRNTLYNEQFF. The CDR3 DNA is TGTGCCAGCTCACCACCAAAACGGAACACTCTCTACAATGAGCAGTTCTTC. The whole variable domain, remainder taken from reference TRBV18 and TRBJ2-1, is NAGVMQNPRHLVRRRGQEARLRCSPMKGHSHVYWYRQLPEEGLKFMVYLQKENIIDESGMPKERFSAEFPKEGPSILRIQQVVRGDSAAYFCASSPPKRNTLYNEQFFGPGTRLTVL.